The clone carrying this T cell receptor (beta chain) has a handful of counts. These data originate in a study of T-cell reconstitution after alpha-beta-depleted transplantation in children. The V gene's germline CDR1 is SEHNR and CDR2 FQNEAQ (reference sequence). This CDR3 is built from 16 residues. The V end lost 5 bases, the J end lost 0 bases, and 15 bases lay between the germline ends. Unique molecular identifiers tagged the TCRbeta library. One entry per CDR3 protein, called by TCRdb with MiXCR from the PCR reads. Here the sample spans approximately 520,000 distinct CDR3 sequences, approximately 10% being singletons.

This chain joins TRBV7-9 and TRBJ2-3, with D maybe TRBD1 (7 bases). The source material was PBMCs, mostly from graft donor cells, sampled 180 days after TCRalphabeta/CD19-depleted stem cell transplant. This clonotype was obtained from a female patient aged 2-15 years who had a stem cell transplant for aplastic anemia, so the T cells may come from the graft donor. This CDR3 reads CASSPPTGTSTDTQYF. In DNA, the CDR3 is TGTGCCAGCAGCCCACCGACAGGGACTAGCACAGATACGCAGTATTTT.